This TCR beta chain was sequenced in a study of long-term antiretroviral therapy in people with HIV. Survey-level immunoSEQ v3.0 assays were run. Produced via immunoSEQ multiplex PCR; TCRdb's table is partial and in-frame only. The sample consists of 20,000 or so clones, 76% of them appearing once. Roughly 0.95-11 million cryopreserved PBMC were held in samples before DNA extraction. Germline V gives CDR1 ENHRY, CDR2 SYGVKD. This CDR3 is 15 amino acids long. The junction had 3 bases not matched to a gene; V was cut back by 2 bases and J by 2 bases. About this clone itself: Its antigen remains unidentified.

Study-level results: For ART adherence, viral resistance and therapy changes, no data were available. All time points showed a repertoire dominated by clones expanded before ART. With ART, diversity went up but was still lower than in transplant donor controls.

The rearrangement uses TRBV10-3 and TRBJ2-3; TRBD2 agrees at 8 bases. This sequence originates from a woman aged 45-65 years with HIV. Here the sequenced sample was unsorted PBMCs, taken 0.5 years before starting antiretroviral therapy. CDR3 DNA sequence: TGTGCCATCAGTGAGCGGCGGGGGGACACAGATACGCAGTATTTT. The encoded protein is CAISERRGDTDTQYF.